A single sample is the source of the 17 T cell receptor beta chains below, sequenced in a study of T cell responses to AZD1222 COVID-19 vaccine. Assay used: immunoSEQ multiplex PCR; TCRdb lists only in-frame clones, some missing. The repertoire consists of 150,000 to 200,000 clones, with 90% to 95% occurring once and the leading ten covering 1% to 1.5%. Sequenced here: peripheral blood, sampled 28 days after the second AZD1222 dose. The source is an adult who received the AZD1222 COVID-19 vaccine.

V and J are TRBV5-1 and TRBJ1-3, with D possibly TRBD1 on 5 matching bases. Trimming took off 5 bases at V and 3 bases at J, with 12 bases between the two ends. The CDR3 is made up of 14 amino acids. The germline V gene has CDR1 SGHRS and CDR2 YFSETQ. CDR3 region: CASSSGTDGNTIYF. The CDR3 nucleotides read TGCGCCAGCAGTTCCGGGACCGATGGAAACACCATATATTTT.

The rearrangement joins TRBV28 to TRBJ1-1, with unresolved D. This CDR3 spans 13 amino acids. The germline V gene has CDR1 MDHEN and CDR2 SYDVKM. V was shortened by 6 bases and J by 1 base, with 9 bases between the two germline ends. CDR3 amino acids: CASSSVPNTEAFF. DNA for the CDR3: TGTGCCAGCAGCTCAGTTCCGAACACTGAAGCTTTCTTT. Combining the CDR3 with reference TRBV28 and TRBJ1-1 gives the whole variable domain DVKVTQSSRYLVKRTGEKVFLECVQDMDHENMFWYRQDPGLGLRLIYFSYDVKMKEKGDIPEGYSVSREKKERFSLILESASTNQTSMYLCASSSVPNTEAFFGQGTRLTVV.

V usage is TRBV19 and J usage is TRBJ1-1, with a weak D call TRBD1 (6 bases). CDR3 length: 15 residues. Per germline, CDR1 LNHDA and CDR2 SQIVND (reference sequence). Trimming took off 0 bases at V and 6 bases at J, with 14 bases between the two ends. The CDR3 DNA follows: TGTGCCAGTAGTATAGAACAGGGAATAAGGGCTGAAGCTTTCTTT. Its translation is CASSIEQGIRAEAFF. Combining the CDR3 with reference TRBV19 and TRBJ1-1 gives the whole variable domain DGGITQSPKYLFRKEGQNVTLSCEQNLNHDAMYWYRQDPGQGLRLIYYSQIVNDFQKGDIAEGYSVSREKKESFPLTVTSAQKNPTAFYLCASSIEQGIRAEAFFGQGTRLTVV.

The chain links TRBV7-2 to TRBJ1-5; D is unresolved. CDR1 is SGHTA and CDR2 is FQGNSA in the germline V gene. The V and J ends lost 5 bases and 2 bases respectively, with 10 bases between them. CDR3 length: 14 amino acids. Here the CDR3 reads CASSPNEGNQPQHF. The CDR3 DNA reads TGTGCCAGCAGCCCTAATGAGGGCAATCAGCCCCAGCATTTT. Variable domain in full (rest from reference TRBV7-2 and TRBJ1-5): GAGVSQSPSNKVTEKGKDVELRCDPISGHTALYWYRQSLGQGLEFLIYFQGNSAPDKSGLPSDRFSAERTGGSVSTLTIQRTQQEDSAVYLCASSPNEGNQPQHFGDGTRLSIL.

This clone occurred once. Here the CDR3 DNA reads TGTGCCAGCAGTTTATTAGGGGTGGGGGGTTACGAGCAGTACTTC. Encoded protein: CASSLLGVGGYEQYF. The chain recombines TRBV28 with TRBJ2-7; D may be TRBD2 (6 bases). V was cut by 1 base and J by 4 bases, with 14 bases left in between. This CDR3 is built from 15 residues. CDR1 is MDHEN and CDR2 is SYDVKM in the germline V gene.

The chain joins TRBV7-9 to TRBJ1-1, with D tentatively TRBD1 (5 bases). CDR1 and CDR2 from the germline V gene are SEHNR and FQNEAQ (reference sequence). CDR3 size: 16 residues. The V and J ends lost 0 bases and 1 base respectively, with 12 bases between them. The CDR3 loop is CASSLAGGARNTEAFF. The CDR3 nucleotides read TGTGCCAGCAGCTTAGCGGGTGGGGCCCGGAACACTGAAGCTTTCTTT.

The chain is built from TRBV28 and TRBJ2-5, with TRBD1 matching over 9 bases. Germline V gene data show CDR1 as MDHEN and CDR2 as SYDVKM. V lost 2 bases and J lost 5; bases outside the gene matches: 3. The CDR3 is 14 residues long. This CDR3 is CASSLTGGRETQYF. The CDR3 DNA reads as TGTGCCAGCAGTTTAACAGGGGGCCGGGAGACCCAGTACTTC.

About this clone itself: The germline gene is not matched at one end of the junction; a read error may be the cause. The chain is built from TRBV7-7 and TRBJ2-5; D may be TRBD1 (5 bases). The V gene's germline CDR1 is SSHAT and CDR2 FNYEAQ (reference sequence). The CDR3 contains 16 residues. This CDR3 is CASSSSLGRGQETQYF. CDR3 nucleotide sequence: TGTGCTAGCAGTTCATCCCTGGGTAGGGGCCAAGAGACCCAGTACTTC.

Written as DNA, the CDR3 is TGTGCCAGCAGCCTCAGACAGCCAGGGACCCAGTACTTC. Its protein is CASSLRQPGTQYF. The chain carries TRBV28 and TRBJ2-5; TRBD1 might be the D (5 bases). Germline V gives CDR1 MDHEN, CDR2 SYDVKM. The CDR3 has 13 residues. Trimming removed 6 bases at V and 7 bases at J, with 15 bases between.

CDR3 sequence: CASSGDRANTGELFF. The CDR3 DNA reads as TGTGCCAGCAGTGGGGACAGGGCGAACACCGGGGAGCTGTTTTTT. The V and J genes are TRBV25-1 and TRBJ2-2, with 9 bases fitting TRBD1. The ends lost 4 bases at V and 0 bases at J; junction bases unmatched: 0. Germline values: CDR1 MGHDK, CDR2 SYGVNS. The CDR3 covers 15 residues.

This sequence joins TRBV19 and TRBJ1-5; no firm D call. Per the germline V gene, CDR1 is LNHDA and CDR2 is SQIVND (reference sequence). The CDR3 loop spans 13 amino acids. V shed 3 bases and J shed 11 bases, with 14 bases lying between them. For the CDR3, the DNA is TGTGCCAGTAGTATCCGACGCGACATGGCCCAGCATTTT. As protein: CASSIRRDMAQHF. The full variable domain, with the rest looked up from reference TRBV19 and TRBJ1-5, is DGGITQSPKYLFRKEGQNVTLSCEQNLNHDAMYWYRQDPGQGLRLIYYSQIVNDFQKGDIAEGYSVSREKKESFPLTVTSAQKNPTAFYLCASSIRRDMAQHFGDGTRLSIL.

This clone appeared a single time. This chain links TRBV5-1 with TRBJ2-1; tentative D call: TRBD2 (6 bases). Germline CDR1 SGHRS, CDR2 YFSETQ. Trimming cost V 4 bases and J 0 bases, with 11 bases left between them. CDR3 length equals 15 residues. The CDR3 loop is CASSPGTPSYNEQFF. The CDR3 region has the DNA TGCGCCAGCAGCCCCGGGACTCCCTCCTACAATGAGCAGTTCTTC.

The V call is TRBV18, the J call TRBJ2-1, with D possibly matching TRBD1 (5 bases). V was shortened by 6 bases and J by 7 bases, with 22 bases between the two germline ends. CDR1 is KGHSH, CDR2 LQKENI, per germline. The CDR3 loop spans 16 amino acids. The DNA of the CDR3 is TGTGCCAGCTCGCCTACAAGGGCAGGGCGGTTTAATGAGCAGTTCTTC. This gives the protein CASSPTRAGRFNEQFF.

The chain employs TRBV4-2 and TRBJ1-2, with D tentatively TRBD1 (5 bases). Germline V gives CDR1 LGHNA, CDR2 YNFKEQ. Between the trimmed V and J ends, which lost 0 bases and 0 bases, there was a span of 11 bases. This CDR3 is 16 amino acids long. The CDR3 is CASSQDPEGANYGYTF. The CDR3 DNA sequence: TGTGCCAGCAGCCAAGACCCGGAAGGGGCTAACTATGGCTACACCTTC.

This clone was seen a handful of times. This chain links TRBV11-2 with TRBJ1-2; a possible D gene is TRBD1 (5 bases). The CDR3 length is 13 residues. The germline V gene encodes CDR1 SGHAT and CDR2 FQNNGV. V dropped 5 bases and J dropped 5 bases, with 12 bases sitting between them. CDR3 in amino acids: CASSPREWYGYTF. The CDR3 nucleotides are TGTGCCAGCAGCCCCAGGGAGTGGTATGGCTACACCTTC. Looking up the rest from reference TRBV11-2 and TRBJ1-2 gives the full variable domain: EAGVAQSPRYKIIEKRQSVAFWCNPISGHATLYWYQQILGQGPKLLIQFQNNGVVDDSQLPKDRFSAERLKGVDSTLKIQPAKLEDSAVYLCASSPREWYGYTFGSGTRLTVV.

V usage is TRBV21-1 and J usage is TRBJ1-4. TRBV21-1 counts as a pseudogene. There are 16 residues in the CDR3. Here the CDR3 DNA reads TGTGCCAGCAGCAAATTGGAGAGACGGACTAATGAAAAACTGTTTTTT. Translated, it gives CASSKLERRTNEKLFF.

V is TRBV18 and J is TRBJ2-3; TRBD1 matches at 8 bases. Germline values: CDR1 KGHSH, CDR2 LQKENI. CDR3 length: 15 residues. Trimming took 2 bases from V and 1 from J; bases not matched to a gene: 2. The CDR3 is CASSPDRGRTDTQYF. The CDR3 DNA is TGTGCCAGCTCACCAGACAGGGGTCGCACAGATACGCAGTATTTT.